These 14 T cell receptor beta chains share one sample of origin, sequenced in a study of T-cell reconstitution after alpha-beta-depleted transplantation in children (dated by TCRdb to the mid-2010s). The method was PCR. Sequencing relied on an Illumina HiSeq 2500. To normalize quantification of the TCRbeta repertoire, the TCR libraries were built with molecular barcoding that relied on unique molecular identifiers. TCRdb trimmed public reads at Q25 via fastp, called clones via MiXCR and kept in-frame beta chains. Entries are consolidated by CDR3 protein sequence, retaining the most common genes and DNA. The sample includes about 400,000 distinct CDR3 sequences, with less than 15% observed a single time. Approximately 4.2% of the sample rests with the top ten. The sequences come from PBMCs, collected from the stem cell graft. These TCRs come from a human donor who donated a stem cell graft to a child with Fanconi anemia.

The chain combines TRBV7-9 with TRBJ1-2; D remains ambiguous. The V gene's germline CDR1 is SEHNR and CDR2 FQNEAQ (reference sequence). Trimming removed 4 bases from V and 5 bases from J, with 8 bases in between. The CDR3 has 12 residues. The CDR3 bases are TGTGCCAGCAGCTCTGAACTTTATGGCTACACCTTC. It encodes CASSSELYGYTF.

The table lists this clonotype with a few counts. The chain recombines TRBV5-6 with TRBJ2-2, with a possible D match to TRBD1 (6 bases). The CDR3 loop spans 16 amino acids. V dropped 1 base and J dropped 3 bases, with 13 bases sitting between them. Per the germline V gene, CDR1 is SGHDT and CDR2 is YYEEEE. In nucleotides, the CDR3 is TGTGCCAGCAGCTTGTTCAGACAGGCGTACACCGGGGAGCTGTTTTTT. Protein sequence: CASSLFRQAYTGELFF.

In its sample, this clonotype was seen many times. J is TRBJ1-1 and V is TRBV2, with 8 bases lining up with TRBD1. CDR3 length: 13 amino acids. The germline V gene encodes CDR1 SNHLY and CDR2 FYNNEI. Trimming at V came to 10 bases and at J to 0 bases, leaving 4 bases not matched to a gene. CDR3 sequence (DNA): TGTGCCACCCGGGACAGGATGAACACTGAAGCTTTCTTT. This translates into CATRDRMNTEAFF. The whole variable domain, filled in from reference TRBV2 and TRBJ1-1, reads EPEVTQTPSHQVTQMGQEVILRCVPISNHLYFYWYRQILGQKVEFLVSFYNNEISEKSEIFDDQFSVERPDGSNFTLKIRSTKLEDSAMYFCATRDRMNTEAFFGQGTRLTVV.

Many counts were recorded for this clonotype. The rearrangement links TRBV29-1 to TRBJ2-1; D is possibly TRBD1 (6 bases). The V end was cut by 5 bases, the J end by 6 bases, with 11 bases between. The CDR3 covers 12 residues. CDR1 is SQVTM, CDR2 ANQGSEA, per germline. CDR3: CSVIIGGNEQFF. The CDR3 bases are TGCAGCGTTATAATAGGGGGCAATGAGCAGTTCTTC.

This clonotype was seen ten or more times. At one end, the junction sequence differs from germline, possibly due to a read error. The V gene is TRBV5-1, the J gene TRBJ2-2, with D possibly being TRBD1 or TRBD2 (5 bases each). Looked up from germline, CDR1 is SGHRS and CDR2 is YFSETQ. The CDR3 has 14 residues. This CDR3 reads CASSGTVNTGELFF. CDR3 sequence (DNA): TGTGCCAGTTCCGGGACGGTAAACACCGGGGAGCTGTTTTTT.

In its sample, this clonotype was seen a few times. V is TRBV29-1 and J is TRBJ2-7; TRBD2 matches at 10 bases. The CDR3 consists of 17 residues. The junction had 15 bases not matched to a gene; V was cut back by 4 bases and J by 3 bases. Per germline, CDR1 SQVTM and CDR2 ANQGSEA. As DNA, the CDR3 is TGCAGCGTTGTTGGGGCTAGCGGGAGTACAATGGGCTACGAGCAGTACTTC. Its translation: CSVVGASGSTMGYEQYF.

The chain links TRBV20-1 to TRBJ1-6; 7 bases map to TRBD1. Trimming at V came to 6 bases and at J to 0 bases, leaving 8 bases not matched to a gene. CDR3 length equals 16 residues. Looked up from germline, CDR1 is DFQATT and CDR2 is SNEGSKA (reference sequence). The CDR3 coding sequence is TGCAGTGCCTATCCACAGGGGAGCTCCTATAATTCACCCCTCCACTTT. Translating it yields CSAYPQGSSYNSPLHF.

About this clonotype itself: The junction does not match germline at one end; this may be a read error. The chain combines TRBV9 with TRBJ2-1; TRBD1 agrees at 9 bases. The CDR3 has 14 residues. The germline gives CDR1 SGDLS, CDR2 YYNGEE. The DNA of the CDR3 is TGTGACAGCAGCGTAGGACAGGGGACCAATGAGCAGTTCTTC. Its protein is CDSSVGQGTNEQFF.

This chain links TRBV5-1 with TRBJ2-5; 8 bases agree with TRBD2. J was trimmed by 3 bases and V by 4 bases; bases with no gene match: 2. Germline V gives CDR1 SGHRS, CDR2 YFSETQ. The CDR3 spans 13 residues. DNA of the CDR3: TGCGCCAGCAGCCATAGCGGGGAAGAGACCCAGTACTTC. It translates to CASSHSGEETQYF.

The chain is built from TRBV12-3 or TRBV12-4 and TRBJ2-7; D is unresolved. Trimming left V 5 bases short and J 2 bases short, with 13 bases between. The CDR3 length is 14 residues. In nucleotides, the CDR3 is TGTGCCAGCAGTCCCAACGGCAGAGCCTACGAGCAGTACTTC. It translates to CASSPNGRAYEQYF.

This clonotype was observed a few times. The chain employs TRBV7-3 and TRBJ1-2; D remains unclear. The CDR3 sequence is 14 residues long. In germline, CDR1 is SGHTA, CDR2 FQGTGA. Trimming took 2 bases from V and 5 from J, leaving 12 bases between them. Here the CDR3 DNA reads TGTGCCAGCAGCTTATCGGGGAACCAATATGGCTACACCTTC. Amino acids: CASSLSGNQYGYTF.

This chain connects TRBV2 to TRBJ2-7; 9 bases match TRBD1. The V gene's germline CDR1 is SNHLY and CDR2 FYNNEI. There are 12 residues in the CDR3. Germline trimming cut 6 bases from V and 8 bases from J; bases unmatched to any gene: 5. In DNA, the CDR3 is TGTGCCAGCAGCGACAGGGGGAACCAGCAGTACTTC. It encodes CASSDRGNQQYF.

The rearrangement joins TRBV5-1 to TRBJ2-1; D not resolved. Per germline, CDR1 SGHRS and CDR2 YFSETQ. Trimming took off 6 bases at V and 7 bases at J, with 14 bases between the two ends. The CDR3 extends over 13 amino acids. The CDR3 DNA follows: TGCGCCAGCACCCTTCAAACTGGGAATGAGCAGTTCTTC. Translated: CASTLQTGNEQFF.

The genes are TRBV6-2 or TRBV6-3 and TRBJ2-7; D gene uncertain. From germline, CDR1 is MNHEY and CDR2 SVGEGT. The CDR3 runs to 15 residues. Trimming pared 7 bases from V and 3 bases from J, leaving 19 bases between. CDR3 region: CASTPQLDLGYEQYF. CDR3 DNA: TGTGCCAGCACCCCCCAATTGGATTTGGGCTACGAGCAGTACTTC.